This T cell receptor beta chain originates from a study of OX40 agonist ivuxolimab in advanced cancers. The overall study: Ivuxolimab, an antibody acting as an agonist of OX40 (CD134), was used to treat patients. Three patients showed partial responses: one hepatocellular carcinoma and two cutaneous melanoma cases.

A note on this clone: Its cognate antigen is unknown.

Germline V lookup: CDR1 SGHNT, CDR2 YYREEE (reference sequence). This CDR3 spans 9 amino acids. The ends were cut back, 1 base at V and 8 bases at J, with 0 bases in the middle. Here immunoSEQ multiplex PCR was the method, and the copy in TCRdb shows in-frame clones only, minus some. The sample carries roughly 75,000 clones, 85% to 90% recorded once. Findings of the study overall: Some nonresponders additionally presented with little normalized T-cell clonal expansion.

This receptor was identified in an adult with an advanced solid tumor such as melanoma, head and neck, liver or kidney cancer. The chain joins TRBV5-4 to TRBJ2-5; unclear D gene. The material sequenced was CD4+ or CD8+ T cells sorted from blood, taken in a trial of the OX40 agonist ivuxolimab. The CDR3 region is CASSLTQYF. The CDR3 nucleotides read TGTGCCAGCAGCTTGACCCAGTACTTC.